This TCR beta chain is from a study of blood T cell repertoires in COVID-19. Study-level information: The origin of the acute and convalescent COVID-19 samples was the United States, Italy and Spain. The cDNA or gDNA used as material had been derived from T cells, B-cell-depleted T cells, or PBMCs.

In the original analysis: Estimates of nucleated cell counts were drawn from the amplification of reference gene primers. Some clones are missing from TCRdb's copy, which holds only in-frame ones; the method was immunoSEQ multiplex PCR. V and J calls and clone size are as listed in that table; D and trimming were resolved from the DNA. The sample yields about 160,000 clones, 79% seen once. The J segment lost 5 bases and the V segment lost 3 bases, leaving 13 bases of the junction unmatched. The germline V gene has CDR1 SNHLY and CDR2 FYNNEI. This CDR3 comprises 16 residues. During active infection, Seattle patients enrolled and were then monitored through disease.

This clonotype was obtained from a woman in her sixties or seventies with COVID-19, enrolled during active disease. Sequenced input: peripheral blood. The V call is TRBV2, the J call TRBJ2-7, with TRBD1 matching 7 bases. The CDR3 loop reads CASSDPLSGTVDEQYF. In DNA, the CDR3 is TGTGCCAGCAGTGATCCTCTTTCGGGGACAGTAGACGAGCAGTACTTC.